Below, 10 T cell receptor beta chains from the same sample are listed, as sequenced in a study of follicular helper T cells after annual influenza vaccination. Repertoires were generated with immunoSEQ multiplex PCR, while TCRdb's copy carries only in-frame clones and drops some. The sample shows roughly 1,500 clones, 84% of them seen only once. The time point: 2015-2016 season, pre-vaccination. This material consisted of CXCR5+ CD38- circulating T follicular helper cells from blood, taken on the day of influenza vaccination. Documented subset: circulating Tfh, non-naive CD4+CXCR5+PD-1+ (ICOS+CD38+ or ICOS-CD38-). The receptors derive from an adult who received the influenza vaccine.

V is TRBV7-2 and J is TRBJ1-1; tentatively, D is TRBD1 (5 bases). Germline V gene data show CDR1 as SGHTA and CDR2 as FQGNSA. The CDR3 consists of 13 residues. The germline V and J ends were trimmed by 3 bases and 7 bases, with 12 bases remaining between them. DNA for the CDR3: TGTGCCAGCAGCTTTCGAAGGGGTGATGAAGCTTTCTTT. Translation gives CASSFRRGDEAFF.

The chain is built from TRBV19 and TRBJ2-1, with D perhaps TRBD1 (6 bases). Looked up from germline, CDR1 is LNHDA and CDR2 is SQIVND (reference sequence). Trimming took off 7 bases at V and 6 bases at J, with 16 bases between the two ends. The CDR3 length is 14 residues. In DNA form, the CDR3 reads TGTGCCAGTAACTCCTGGGGGCCAGGCAATGAGCAGTTCTTC. It specifies CASNSWGPGNEQFF.

The chain has TRBV10-3 and TRBJ2-1, with TRBD2 identical over 11 bases. V lost 8 bases and J lost 3; bases outside the gene matches: 3. The CDR3 is made up of 14 amino acids. Germline CDR1 is ENHRY and CDR2 is SYGVKD. DNA of the CDR3: TGTGCCATCTCCACTAGCGGGAGCTACAATGAGCAGTTCTTC. It encodes CAISTSGSYNEQFF.

The chain uses TRBV19 and TRBJ2-2; D possibly uses TRBD1 or TRBD2 (5 bases each). V shed 7 bases and J shed 4 bases, with 19 bases lying between them. This CDR3 comprises 16 residues. Germline V gene sequence: CDR1 LNHDA, CDR2 SQIVND (reference sequence). CDR3 loop: CASTLGTGRGTGELFF. The CDR3 nucleotides are TGTGCCAGTACCCTCGGCACAGGTCGGGGCACCGGGGAGCTGTTTTTT.

CDR3 sequence (DNA): TGTGCCAGCAGCGTAGCAGGGGCTAATTCACCCCTCCACTTT. This codes for CASSVAGANSPLHF. V is TRBV9 and J is TRBJ1-6, with D possibly being TRBD1 (6 bases). The CDR3 has 14 residues. From germline, CDR1 is SGDLS and CDR2 YYNGEE. Trimming stripped 0 bases from V and 6 bases from J, with 7 bases between.

The chain employs TRBV15 and TRBJ2-5, with 12 bases that match TRBD2. The trim removed 3 bases at V and 4 bases at J, leaving 6 bases unmatched. Germline CDR1 is LNHNV and CDR2 is YYDKDF (reference sequence). The CDR3 has 16 residues. In DNA form, the CDR3 reads TGTGCCACCAGCAGGGACCCGGGACTAGCGGGAGAGACCCAGTACTTC. It encodes CATSRDPGLAGETQYF.

The J gene is TRBJ1-1, the V gene TRBV5-1; the D gene is possibly TRBD1 (6 bases). From germline, CDR1 is SGHRS and CDR2 YFSETQ. With 0 bases removed from V and 5 bases from J, the gap between germline ends came to 11 bases. CDR3 size: 14 residues. The CDR3, as DNA: TGCGCCAGCAGCTTGGCCGGAGGGGGAACTGAAGCTTTCTTT. Protein product: CASSLAGGGTEAFF.

This clone was counted once. The chain couples TRBV6-5 to TRBJ1-2; no clear D. The germline gives CDR1 MNHEY, CDR2 SVGAGI. V dropped 0 bases and J dropped 6 bases, with 17 bases sitting between them. CDR3 length: 16 amino acids. CDR3 DNA sequence: TGTGCCAGCAGTTACTCGAGAGGACGGGGAACGGATGGCTACACCTTC. Its translation is CASSYSRGRGTDGYTF.

This chain connects TRBV6-1 to TRBJ1-2; no clear D. The V and J ends lost 3 bases and 0 bases respectively, with 11 bases between them. Germline-derived CDR1 and CDR2 are MNHNS and SASEGT. This CDR3 has 15 residues. The CDR3 DNA reads as TGTGCCAGCAGTGATAGTTACAGTTCTAACTATGGCTACACCTTC. Translated, it gives CASSDSYSSNYGYTF.

This chain links TRBV7-3 with TRBJ2-3; 7 nucleotides match TRBD2. Trimming cost V 0 bases and J 4 bases; bases outside gene matches: 4. CDR3 length: 15 amino acids. CDR1 is SGHTA, CDR2 FQGTGA, per germline. This CDR3 reads CASSLTGGEADTQYF. In DNA form, the CDR3 reads TGTGCCAGCAGCTTAACTGGGGGGGAGGCAGATACGCAGTATTTT. Complete variable domain (other parts from reference TRBV7-3 and TRBJ2-3): GAGVSQTPSNKVTEKGKYVELRCDPISGHTALYWYRQSLGQGPEFLIYFQGTGAADDSGLPNDRFFAVRPEGSVSTLKIQRTERGDSAVYLCASSLTGGEADTQYFGPGTRLTVL.